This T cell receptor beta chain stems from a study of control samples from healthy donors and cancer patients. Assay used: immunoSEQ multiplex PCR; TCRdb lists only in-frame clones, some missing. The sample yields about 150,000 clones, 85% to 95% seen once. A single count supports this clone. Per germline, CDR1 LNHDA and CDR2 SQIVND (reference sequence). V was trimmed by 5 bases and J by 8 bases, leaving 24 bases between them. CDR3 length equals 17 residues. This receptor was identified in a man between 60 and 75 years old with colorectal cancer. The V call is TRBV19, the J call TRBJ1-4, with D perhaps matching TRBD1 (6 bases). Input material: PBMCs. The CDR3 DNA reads TGTGCCAGTAGTCTCGGCCAGTGGCAGGGGTCGGAGGAAAAACTGTTTTTT. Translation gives CASSLGQWQGSEEKLFF.